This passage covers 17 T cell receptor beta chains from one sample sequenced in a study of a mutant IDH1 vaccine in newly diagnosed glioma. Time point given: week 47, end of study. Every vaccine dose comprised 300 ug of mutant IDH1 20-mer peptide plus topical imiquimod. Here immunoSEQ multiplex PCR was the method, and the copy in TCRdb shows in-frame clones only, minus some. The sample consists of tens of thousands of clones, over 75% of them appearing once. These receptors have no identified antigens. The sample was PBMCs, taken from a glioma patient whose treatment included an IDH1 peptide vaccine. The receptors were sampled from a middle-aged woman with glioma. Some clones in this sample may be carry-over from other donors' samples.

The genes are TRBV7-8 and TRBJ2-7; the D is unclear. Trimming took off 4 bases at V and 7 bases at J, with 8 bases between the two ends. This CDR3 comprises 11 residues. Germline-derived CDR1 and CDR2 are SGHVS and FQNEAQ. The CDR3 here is CASSSILEQYF. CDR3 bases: TGTGCCAGCAGCTCCATCCTGGAGCAGTACTTC.

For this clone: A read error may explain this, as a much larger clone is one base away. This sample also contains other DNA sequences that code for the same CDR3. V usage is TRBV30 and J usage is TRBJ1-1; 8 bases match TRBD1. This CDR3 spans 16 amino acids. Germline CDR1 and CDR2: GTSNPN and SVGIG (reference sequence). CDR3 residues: CAWSGGQGGQNTEAFF. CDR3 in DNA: TGTGCCTGGAGTGGTGGACAGGGCGGGCAGAACACTGAGGCTTTCTTT.

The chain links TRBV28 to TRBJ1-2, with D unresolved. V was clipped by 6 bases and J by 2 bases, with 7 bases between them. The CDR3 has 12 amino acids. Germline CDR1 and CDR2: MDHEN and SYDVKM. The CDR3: CASSPSNYGYTF. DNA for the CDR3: TGTGCCAGCAGCCCTTCCAACTATGGCTACACCTTC.

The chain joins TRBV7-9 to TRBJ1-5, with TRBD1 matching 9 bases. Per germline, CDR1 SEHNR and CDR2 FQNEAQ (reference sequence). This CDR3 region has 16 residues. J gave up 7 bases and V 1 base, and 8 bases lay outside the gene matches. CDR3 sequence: CASSLVPGQGEQPQHF. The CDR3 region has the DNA TGTGCCAGCAGCTTAGTCCCGGGACAGGGCGAGCAGCCCCAGCATTTT. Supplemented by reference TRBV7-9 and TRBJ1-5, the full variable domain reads DTGVSQNPRHKITKRGQNVTFRCDPISEHNRLYWYRQTLGQGPEFLTYFQNEAQLEKSRLLSDRFSAERPKGSFSTLEIQRTEQGDSAMYLCASSLVPGQGEQPQHFGDGTRLSIL.

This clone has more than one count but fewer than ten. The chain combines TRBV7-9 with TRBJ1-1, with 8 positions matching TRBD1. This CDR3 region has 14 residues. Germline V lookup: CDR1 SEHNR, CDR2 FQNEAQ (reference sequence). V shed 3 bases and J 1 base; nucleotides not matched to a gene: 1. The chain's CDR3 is CASSLTGENTEAFF. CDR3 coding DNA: TGTGCCAGCAGCTTGACAGGGGAGAACACTGAAGCTTTCTTT.

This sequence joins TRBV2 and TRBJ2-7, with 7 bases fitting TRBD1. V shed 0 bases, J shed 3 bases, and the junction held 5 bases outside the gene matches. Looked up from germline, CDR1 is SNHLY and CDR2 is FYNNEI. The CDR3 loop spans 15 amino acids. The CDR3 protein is CASSEARGQNYEQYF. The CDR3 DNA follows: TGTGCCAGCAGTGAAGCCAGGGGACAGAACTACGAGCAGTACTTC.

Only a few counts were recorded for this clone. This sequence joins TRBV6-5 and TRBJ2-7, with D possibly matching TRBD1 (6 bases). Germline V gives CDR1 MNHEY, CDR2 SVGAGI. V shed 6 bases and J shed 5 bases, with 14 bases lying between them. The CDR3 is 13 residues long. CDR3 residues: CASRTGTIHEQYF. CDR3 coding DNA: TGTGCCAGCAGGACCGGGACAATCCACGAGCAGTACTTC.

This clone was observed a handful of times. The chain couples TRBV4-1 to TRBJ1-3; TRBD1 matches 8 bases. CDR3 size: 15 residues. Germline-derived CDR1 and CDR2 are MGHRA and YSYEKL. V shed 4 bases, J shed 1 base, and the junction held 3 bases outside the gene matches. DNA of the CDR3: TGCGCCAGCAGCCTCTGGACAGGGTCTGGAAACACCATATATTTT. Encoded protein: CASSLWTGSGNTIYF.

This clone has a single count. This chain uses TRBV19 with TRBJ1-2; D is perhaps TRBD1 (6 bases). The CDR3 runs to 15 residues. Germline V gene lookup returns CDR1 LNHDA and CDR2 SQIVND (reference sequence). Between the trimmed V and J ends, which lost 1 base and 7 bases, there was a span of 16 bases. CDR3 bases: TGTGCCAGTAGTATAGGTACGGGGGCCACAAGTGGCTACACCTTC. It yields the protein CASSIGTGATSGYTF.

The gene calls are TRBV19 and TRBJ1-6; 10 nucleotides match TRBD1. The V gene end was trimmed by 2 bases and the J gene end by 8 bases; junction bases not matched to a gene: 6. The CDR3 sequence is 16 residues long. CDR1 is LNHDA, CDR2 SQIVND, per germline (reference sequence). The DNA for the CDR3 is TGTGCCAGTAGTATACCACCCGGGACAGGGGATTCACCCCTCCACTTT. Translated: CASSIPPGTGDSPLHF.

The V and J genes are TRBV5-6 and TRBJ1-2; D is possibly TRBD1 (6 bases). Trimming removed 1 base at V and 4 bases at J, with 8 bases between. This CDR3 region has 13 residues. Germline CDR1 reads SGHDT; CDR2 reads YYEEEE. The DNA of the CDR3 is TGTGCCAGCAGCTTGATGGACAGCTATGGCTACACCTTC. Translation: CASSLMDSYGYTF.

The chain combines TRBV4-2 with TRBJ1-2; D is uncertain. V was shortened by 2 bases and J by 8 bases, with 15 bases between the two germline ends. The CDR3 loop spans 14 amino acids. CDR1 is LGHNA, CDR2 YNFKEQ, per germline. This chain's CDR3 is CASSQHRAEGGYTF. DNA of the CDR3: TGTGCCAGCAGCCAACATAGGGCAGAGGGCGGCTACACCTTC.

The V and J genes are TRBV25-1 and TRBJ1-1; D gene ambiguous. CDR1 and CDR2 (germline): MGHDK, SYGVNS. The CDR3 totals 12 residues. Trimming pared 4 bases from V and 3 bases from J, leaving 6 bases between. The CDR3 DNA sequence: TGTGCCAGCAGTGTGGGTTACACTGAAGCTTTCTTT. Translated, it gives CASSVGYTEAFF.

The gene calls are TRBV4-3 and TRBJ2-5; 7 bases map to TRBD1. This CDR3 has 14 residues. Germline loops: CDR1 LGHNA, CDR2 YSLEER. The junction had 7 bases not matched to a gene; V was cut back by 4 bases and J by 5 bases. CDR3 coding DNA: TGCGCCAGCAGCCCTGACAGGGTGCGGGAGACCCAGTACTTC. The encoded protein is CASSPDRVRETQYF.

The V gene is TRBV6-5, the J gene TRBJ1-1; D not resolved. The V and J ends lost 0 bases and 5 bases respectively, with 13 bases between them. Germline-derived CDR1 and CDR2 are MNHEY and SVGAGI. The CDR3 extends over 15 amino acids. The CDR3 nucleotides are TGTGCCAGCAGTTACTCCTGGGATCGGAAAACTGAAGCTTTCTTT. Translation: CASSYSWDRKTEAFF.

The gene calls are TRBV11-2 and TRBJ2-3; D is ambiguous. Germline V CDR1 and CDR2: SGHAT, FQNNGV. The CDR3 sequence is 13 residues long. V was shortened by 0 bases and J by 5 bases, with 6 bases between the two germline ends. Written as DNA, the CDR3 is TGTGCCAGCAGCTTAGAATGGAGAGATACGCAGTATTTT. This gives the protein CASSLEWRDTQYF.

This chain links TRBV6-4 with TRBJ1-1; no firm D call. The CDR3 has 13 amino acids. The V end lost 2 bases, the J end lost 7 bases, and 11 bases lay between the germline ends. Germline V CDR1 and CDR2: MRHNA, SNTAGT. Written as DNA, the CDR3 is TGTGCCAGCAGTGACGCACGGGTGGGTGAAGCTTTCTTT. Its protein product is CASSDARVGEAFF.